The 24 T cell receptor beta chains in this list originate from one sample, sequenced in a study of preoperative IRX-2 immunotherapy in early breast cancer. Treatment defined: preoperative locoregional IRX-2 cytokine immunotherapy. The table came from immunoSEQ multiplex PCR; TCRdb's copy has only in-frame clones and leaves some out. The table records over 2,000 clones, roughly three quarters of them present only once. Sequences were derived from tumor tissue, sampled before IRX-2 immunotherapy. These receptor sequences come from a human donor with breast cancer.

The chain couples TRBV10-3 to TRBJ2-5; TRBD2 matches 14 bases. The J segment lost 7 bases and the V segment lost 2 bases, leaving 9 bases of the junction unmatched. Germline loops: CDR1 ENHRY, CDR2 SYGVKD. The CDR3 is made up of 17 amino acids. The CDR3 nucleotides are TGTGCCATCAGTGAGCCGACTAGCGGGGGGGCAAAGGGGACCCAGTACTTC. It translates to CAISEPTSGGAKGTQYF.

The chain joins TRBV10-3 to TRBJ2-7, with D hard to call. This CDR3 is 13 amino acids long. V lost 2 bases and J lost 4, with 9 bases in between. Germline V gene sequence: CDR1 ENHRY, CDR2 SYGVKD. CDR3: CAISEVDIYEQYF. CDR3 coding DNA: TGTGCCATCAGTGAGGTCGACATATACGAGCAGTACTTC.

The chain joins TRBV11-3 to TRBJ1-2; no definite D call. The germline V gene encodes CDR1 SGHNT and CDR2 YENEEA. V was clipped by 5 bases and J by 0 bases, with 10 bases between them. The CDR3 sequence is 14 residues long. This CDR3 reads CASSVLSSNYGYTF. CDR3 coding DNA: TGTGCCAGCAGCGTCCTCAGTTCTAACTATGGCTACACCTTC.

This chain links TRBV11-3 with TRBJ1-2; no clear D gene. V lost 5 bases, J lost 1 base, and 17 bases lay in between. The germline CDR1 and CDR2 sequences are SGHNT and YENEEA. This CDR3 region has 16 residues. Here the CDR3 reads CASSEEGGRFNYGYTF. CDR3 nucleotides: TGTGCCAGCAGCGAAGAGGGAGGCAGATTTAACTATGGCTACACCTTC.

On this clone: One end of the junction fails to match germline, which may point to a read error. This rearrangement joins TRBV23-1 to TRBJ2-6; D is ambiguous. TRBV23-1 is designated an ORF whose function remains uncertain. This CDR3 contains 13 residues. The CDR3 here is CASSSPGANVLTF. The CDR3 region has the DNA TGCGCTAGCAGCTCTCCTGGGGCCAACGTCCTGACTTTC.

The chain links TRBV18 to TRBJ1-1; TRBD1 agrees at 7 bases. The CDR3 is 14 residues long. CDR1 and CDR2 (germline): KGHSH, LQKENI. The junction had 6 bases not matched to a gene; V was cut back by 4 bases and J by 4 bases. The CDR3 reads CASSRLQGLTEAFF. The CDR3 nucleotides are TGTGCCAGCTCACGACTACAGGGGCTCACTGAAGCTTTCTTT. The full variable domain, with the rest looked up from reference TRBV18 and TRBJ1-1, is NAGVMQNPRHLVRRRGQEARLRCSPMKGHSHVYWYRQLPEEGLKFMVYLQKENIIDESGMPKERFSAEFPKEGPSILRIQQVVRGDSAAYFCASSRLQGLTEAFFGQGTRLTVV.

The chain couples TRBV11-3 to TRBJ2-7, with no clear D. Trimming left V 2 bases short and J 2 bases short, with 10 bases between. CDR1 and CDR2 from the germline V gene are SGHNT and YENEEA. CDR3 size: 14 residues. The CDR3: CASSLWLEAYEQYF. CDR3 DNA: TGTGCCAGCAGCTTATGGCTAGAGGCCTACGAGCAGTACTTC. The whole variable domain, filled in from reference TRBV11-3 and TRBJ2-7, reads EAGVVQSPRYKIIEKKQPVAFWCNPISGHNTLYWYLQNLGQGPELLIRYENEEAVDDSQLPKDRFSAERLKGVDSTLKIQPAELGDSAVYLCASSLWLEAYEQYFGPGTRLTVT.

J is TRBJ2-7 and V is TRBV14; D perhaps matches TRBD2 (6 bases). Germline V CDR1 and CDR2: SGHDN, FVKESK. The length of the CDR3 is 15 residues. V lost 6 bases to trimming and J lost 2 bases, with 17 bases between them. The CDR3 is CASSYTGGKAYEQYF. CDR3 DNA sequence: TGTGCCAGCAGTTACACAGGCGGGAAGGCCTACGAGCAGTACTTC.

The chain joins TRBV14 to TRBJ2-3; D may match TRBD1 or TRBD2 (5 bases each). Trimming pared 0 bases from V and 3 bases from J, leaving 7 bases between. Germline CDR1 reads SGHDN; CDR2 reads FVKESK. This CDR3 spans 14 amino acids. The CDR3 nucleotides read TGTGCCAGCAGCCAAGATTGGGGGACAGATACGCAGTATTTT. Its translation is CASSQDWGTDTQYF.

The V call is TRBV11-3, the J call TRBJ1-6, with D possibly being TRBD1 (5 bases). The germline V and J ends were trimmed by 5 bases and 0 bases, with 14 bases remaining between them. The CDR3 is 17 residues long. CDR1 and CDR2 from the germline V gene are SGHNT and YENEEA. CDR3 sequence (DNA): TGTGCCAGCAGCCCTCACAAAGGGGCCTCCTATAATTCACCCCTCCACTTT. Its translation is CASSPHKGASYNSPLHF.

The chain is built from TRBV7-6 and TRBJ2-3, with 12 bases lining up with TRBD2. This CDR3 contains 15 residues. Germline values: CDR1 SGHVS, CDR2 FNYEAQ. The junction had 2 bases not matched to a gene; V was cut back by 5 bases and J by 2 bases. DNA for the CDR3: TGTGCCAGCAGCCCTAGCGGGGGGGTCACAGATACGCAGTATTTT. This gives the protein CASSPSGGVTDTQYF.

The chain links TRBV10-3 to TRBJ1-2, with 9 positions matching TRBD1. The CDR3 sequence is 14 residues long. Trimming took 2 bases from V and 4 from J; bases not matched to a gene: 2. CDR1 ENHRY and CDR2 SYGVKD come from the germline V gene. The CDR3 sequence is CAISELQGAYGYTF. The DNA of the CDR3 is TGTGCCATCAGTGAGCTACAGGGGGCCTATGGCTACACCTTC.

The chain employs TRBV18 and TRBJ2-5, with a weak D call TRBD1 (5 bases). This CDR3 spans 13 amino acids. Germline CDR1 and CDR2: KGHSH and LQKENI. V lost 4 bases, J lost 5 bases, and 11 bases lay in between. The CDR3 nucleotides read TGTGCCAGCTCACAGGGGTTGGAGGAGACCCAGTACTTC. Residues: CASSQGLEETQYF.

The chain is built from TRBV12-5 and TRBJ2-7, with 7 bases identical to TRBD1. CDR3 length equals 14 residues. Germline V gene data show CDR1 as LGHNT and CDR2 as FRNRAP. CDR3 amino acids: CASTLTGLSYEQYF. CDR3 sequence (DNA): TGTGCCAGCACCCTGACAGGGTTGTCCTACGAGCAGTACTTC. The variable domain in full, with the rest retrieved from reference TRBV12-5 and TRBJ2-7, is DARVTQTPRHKVTEMGQEVTMRCQPILGHNTVFWYRQTMMQGLELLAYFRNRAPLDDSGMPKDRFSAEMPDATLATLKIQPSEPRDSAVYFCASTLTGLSYEQYFGPGTRLTVT.

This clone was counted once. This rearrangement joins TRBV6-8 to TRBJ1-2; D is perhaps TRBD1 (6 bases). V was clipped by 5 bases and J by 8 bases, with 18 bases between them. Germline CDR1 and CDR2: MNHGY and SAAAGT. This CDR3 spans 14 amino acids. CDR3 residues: CASSDTGPTLGYTF. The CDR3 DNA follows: TGTGCCAGCAGTGATACAGGGCCCACTTTGGGCTACACCTTC.

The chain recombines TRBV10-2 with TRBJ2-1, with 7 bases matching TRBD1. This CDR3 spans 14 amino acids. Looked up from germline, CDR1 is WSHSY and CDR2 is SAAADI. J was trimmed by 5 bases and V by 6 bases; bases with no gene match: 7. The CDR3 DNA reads TGCGCCAGCAGACCCAGGGGGAGCAACAATGAGCAGTTCTTC. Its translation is CASRPRGSNNEQFF.

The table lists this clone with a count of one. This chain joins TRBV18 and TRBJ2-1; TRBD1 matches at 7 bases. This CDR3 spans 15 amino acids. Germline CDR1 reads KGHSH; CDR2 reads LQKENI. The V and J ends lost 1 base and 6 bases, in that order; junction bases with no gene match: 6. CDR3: CASSPQGGAGNEQFF. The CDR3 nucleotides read TGTGCCAGCTCACCACAAGGGGGCGCTGGCAATGAGCAGTTCTTC. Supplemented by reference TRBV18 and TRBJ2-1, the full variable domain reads NAGVMQNPRHLVRRRGQEARLRCSPMKGHSHVYWYRQLPEEGLKFMVYLQKENIIDESGMPKERFSAEFPKEGPSILRIQQVVRGDSAAYFCASSPQGGAGNEQFFGPGTRLTVL.

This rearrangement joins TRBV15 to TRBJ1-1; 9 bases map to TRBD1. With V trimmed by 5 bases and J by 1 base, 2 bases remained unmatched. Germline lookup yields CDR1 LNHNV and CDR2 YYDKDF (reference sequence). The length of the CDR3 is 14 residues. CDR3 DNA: TGTGCCACCAGCGAGGACAGGGGGAACACTGAAGCTTTCTTT. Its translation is CATSEDRGNTEAFF.

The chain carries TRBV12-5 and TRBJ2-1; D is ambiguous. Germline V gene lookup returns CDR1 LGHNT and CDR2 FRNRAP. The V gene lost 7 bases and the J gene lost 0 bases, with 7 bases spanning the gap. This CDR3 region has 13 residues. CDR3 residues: CASARASYNEQFF. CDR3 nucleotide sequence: TGTGCTAGTGCCCGGGCCTCCTACAATGAGCAGTTCTTC. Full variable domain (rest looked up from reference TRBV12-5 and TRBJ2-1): DARVTQTPRHKVTEMGQEVTMRCQPILGHNTVFWYRQTMMQGLELLAYFRNRAPLDDSGMPKDRFSAEMPDATLATLKIQPSEPRDSAVYFCASARASYNEQFFGPGTRLTVL.

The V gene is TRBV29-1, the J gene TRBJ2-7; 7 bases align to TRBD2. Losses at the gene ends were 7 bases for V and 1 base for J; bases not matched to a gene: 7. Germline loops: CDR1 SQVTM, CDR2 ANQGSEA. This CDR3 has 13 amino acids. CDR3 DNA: TGCAGCGGCACCACCGGGAGGTCCTACGAGCAGTACTTC. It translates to CSGTTGRSYEQYF.

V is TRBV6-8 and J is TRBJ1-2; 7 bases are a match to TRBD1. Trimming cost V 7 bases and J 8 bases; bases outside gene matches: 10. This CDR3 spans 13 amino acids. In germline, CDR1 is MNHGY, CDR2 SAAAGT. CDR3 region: CASTKGGAGGYTF. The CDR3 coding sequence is TGTGCCAGCACCAAAGGGGGCGCGGGGGGCTACACCTTC.

CDR3 sequence: CASSLATNTEAFF. In nucleotides, the CDR3 is TGTGCCAGCAGCTTAGCGACAAACACTGAAGCTTTCTTT. The rearrangement links TRBV7-8 to TRBJ1-1, with D hard to call. The V gene lost 0 bases and the J gene lost 2 bases, with 4 bases spanning the gap. CDR1 and CDR2 (germline): SGHVS, FQNEAQ. This CDR3 contains 13 residues.

The CDR3 protein is CASRSRGGPYNEQFF. The CDR3 bases are TGTGCCAGCAGAAGTCGCGGGGGGCCCTACAATGAGCAGTTCTTC. The V and J genes are TRBV11-3 and TRBJ2-1; 8 nucleotides match TRBD2. Germline V gene lookup returns CDR1 SGHNT and CDR2 YENEEA. CDR3 length equals 15 residues. With V trimmed by 6 bases and J by 2 bases, 6 bases remained unmatched.

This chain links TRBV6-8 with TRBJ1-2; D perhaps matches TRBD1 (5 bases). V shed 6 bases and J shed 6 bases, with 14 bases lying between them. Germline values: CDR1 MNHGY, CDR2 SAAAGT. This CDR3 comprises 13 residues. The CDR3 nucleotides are TGTGCCAGCAGCCAGACTCAGGGAGATGGCTACACCTTC. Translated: CASSQTQGDGYTF.